These T cell receptor beta chains were read from a single sample in a study of OX40 agonist ivuxolimab in advanced cancers. Profiled with immunoSEQ multiplex PCR; TCRdb holds only in-frame clones, not every one. The table has tens of thousands of clones, roughly 85% seen once. The material sequenced was CD4+ or CD8+ T cells sorted from blood, taken in a trial of the OX40 agonist ivuxolimab. These receptors all come from an adult with an advanced solid tumor such as melanoma, head and neck, liver or kidney cancer. The CDR3 runs from the conserved cysteine through the conserved F or W. Each record gives: V gene, clone size, J gene, D gene, CDR3 protein, CDR3 DNA. D genes are given only for firm matches. Size tells how often a clone was seen (once, few, many) or the class of an expanded clone, and some rows leave it out.

TRBV5-8	.	TRBJ1-6	.	CASSLILRKLNSPLHF	TGTGCCAGCAGCTTGATCCTGCGGAAGCTTAATTCACCCCTCCACTTT
TRBV25-1	.	TRBJ1-5	TRBD1	CASSAGTGGFQPQHF	TGTGCCAGCAGTGCCGGGACAGGGGGCTTTCAGCCCCAGCATTTT
TRBV6-1	.	TRBJ1-1	.	CASSPRGGLTEAFF	TGTGCCAGCAGTCCACGAGGAGGGTTGACTGAAGCTTTCTTT
TRBV10-3	.	TRBJ1-2	.	CAISEPNNYGYTF	TGTGCCATCAGTGAGCCGAATAACTATGGCTACACCTTC
TRBV2	.	TRBJ2-5	TRBD1	CASIQGASETQYF	TGTGCCAGCATACAGGGGGCTAGTGAGACCCAGTACTTC
TRBV18	.	TRBJ1-1	.	CASSPPMDSNTEAFF	TGTGCCAGCTCACCACCTATGGACAGCAACACTGAAGCTTTCTTT
TRBV5-5	.	TRBJ1-5	.	CASSPGHLLSPQHF	TGTGCCAGCAGCCCGGGACACCTATTATCACCACAGCATTTT
TRBV6-6	.	TRBJ1-2	TRBD1	CASSYSGGAHYGYTF	TGTGCCAGCAGTTACTCAGGGGGCGCGCACTATGGCTACACCTTC
TRBV18	.	TRBJ2-5	.	CASSPFEGQETQYF	TGTGCCAGCTCACCATTTGAAGGGCAAGAGACCCAGTACTTC
TRBV12-5	.	TRBJ2-7	TRBD1	CASGFPGGQGPYEQYF	TGTGCTAGTGGTTTTCCCGGGGGACAGGGCCCCTACGAGCAGTACTTC
TRBV10-3	.	TRBJ2-5	.	CAISESRDETQYF	TGTGCCATCAGTGAGTCCAGGGATGAGACCCAGTACTTC
TRBV21-1	.	TRBJ1-2	.	CARAFPDREYGYTF	TGTGCCAGAGCCTTTCCGGACAGGGAATATGGCTACACCTTC
TRBV28	.	TRBJ1-4	.	CASSLASRPEKLFF	TGTGCCAGCAGTTTAGCGTCCCGTCCGGAAAAACTGTTTTTT
TRBV9	.	TRBJ2-7	TRBD2	CASSALAGGSEQYF	TGTGCCAGCAGCGCCCTAGCGGGAGGTTCCGAGCAGTACTTC
TRBV5-4	.	TRBJ2-7	.	CASSPTRKGTGDEQYF	TGTGCCAGCAGCCCGACCCGGAAGGGGACTGGGGACGAGCAGTACTTC
TRBV29-1	.	TRBJ2-7	TRBD2	CSIASGSGEQYF	TGCAGTATCGCTAGCGGGAGTGGTGAGCAGTACTTC
TRBV30	once	TRBJ2-3	.	CAWSAGRRDTQYF	TGTGCCTGGAGCGCAGGTAGACGCGATACGCAGTATTTT
TRBV5-1	few	TRBJ1-1	.	CASSLDGQANTEAFF	TGCGCCAGCAGCTTGGATGGACAAGCGAACACTGAAGCTTTCTTT
TRBV5-4	.	TRBJ2-5	TRBD2	CASSFGGSGGRETQYF	TGTGCCAGCAGTTTTGGCGGTAGCGGGGGGAGGGAGACCCAGTACTTC
TRBV29-1	.	TRBJ1-2	TRBD1	CSGDSEGANGYTF	TGCAGCGGCGATTCGGAGGGGGCAAATGGCTACACCTTC